The clone carrying this T cell receptor beta chain was detected a few times. Its antigen is unknown. Amplification yielded TCR beta CDR3 regions, with RNA transcripts as the source. First-round RT-PCR with HTBI primers amplified the TCR CDR3 region. TCRdb ran MiXCR on the multiplex PCR reads and lists one entry per CDR3 protein. Among approximately 600,000 distinct CDR3 sequences, 20% to 25% were seen once, and the ten largest hold about 35%. This sample was taken from a study of T cells in Graves' hyperthyroidism and ophthalmopathy. Study-wide results and limits: Blood also held most thyroid clonotypes expanded beyond 0.001. Stable hyperthyroidism and ophthalmopathy were separated using 13 V-J signatures.

Ophthalmopathy cases met thresholds of Clinical Activity Score at least 3, NOSPECS grade at least 4 and duration under 3 months. V was pared by 3 bases and J by 5 bases, with 11 bases between. The CDR3 is made up of 13 amino acids. Germline-derived CDR1 and CDR2 are MNHNS and SASEGT. This TCR was recovered from a man under 40 with Graves' ophthalmopathy. The specimen sequenced was blood. V and J are TRBV6-1 and TRBJ2-7; no clear D gene. CDR3 DNA sequence: TGTGCCAGCAGTGATTTGTCCGCGGACGAGCAGTACTTC. It specifies CASSDLSADEQYF.